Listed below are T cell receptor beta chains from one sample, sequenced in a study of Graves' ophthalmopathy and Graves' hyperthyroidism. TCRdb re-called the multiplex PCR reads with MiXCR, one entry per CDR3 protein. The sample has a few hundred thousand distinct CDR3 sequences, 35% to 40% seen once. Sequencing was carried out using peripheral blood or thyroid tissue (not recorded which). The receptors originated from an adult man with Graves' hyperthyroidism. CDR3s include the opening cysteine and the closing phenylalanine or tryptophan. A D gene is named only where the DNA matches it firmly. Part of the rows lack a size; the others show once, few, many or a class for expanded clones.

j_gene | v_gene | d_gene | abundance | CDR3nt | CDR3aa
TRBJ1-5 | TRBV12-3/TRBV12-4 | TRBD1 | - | TGTGCCAGCAGTGGGGGACAGGTCAATCAGCCCCAGCATTTT | CASSGGQVNQPQHF
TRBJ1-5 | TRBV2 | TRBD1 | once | TGTGCCAGCAGTGAGACAGGGGTCACGCTCCAGCATTTT | CASSETGVTLQHF
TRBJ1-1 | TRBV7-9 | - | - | TGTGCCAGCAGCTTAGAGAGTAGCGGGGGAGTTGAAGCTTTCTTT | CASSLESSGGVEAFF
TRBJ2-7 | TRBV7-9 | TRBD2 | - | TGTGCCAGCACTCTAGCGGGCGATGAGCAGTACTTC | CASTLAGDEQYF
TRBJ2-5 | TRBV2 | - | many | TGTGCCAGCAGTTACCTCACGGGTGAAGAGACCCAGTACTTC | CASSYLTGEETQYF
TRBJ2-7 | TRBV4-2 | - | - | TGTGCCAGCAGCCCAACGCTCAGGTACAATGAGCAGTACTTC | CASSPTLRYNEQYF
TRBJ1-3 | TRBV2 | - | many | TGTGCCAGCAGCGACGACACTTTCGGAAACACCATATATTTT | CASSDDTFGNTIYF
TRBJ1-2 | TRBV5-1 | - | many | TGCGCCAGCAGCTTGGCCGGTTCTTCGTGGGTCCTTGGGGACTATGGCTACACCTTC | CASSLAGSSWVLGDYGYTF
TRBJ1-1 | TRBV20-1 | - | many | TGCAGTGCTAGAGCGGCAGGCCCGAACACTGAAGCTTTCTTT | CSARAAGPNTEAFF
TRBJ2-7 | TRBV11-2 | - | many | TGTGCCAGCAGCTCGCGGGACATGAGCTCCTACGAGCAGTACTTC | CASSSRDMSSYEQYF
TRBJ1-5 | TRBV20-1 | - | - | TGCAGTGCTAGCCCTAATAGCAATCAGCCCCAGCATTTT | CSASPNSNQPQHF
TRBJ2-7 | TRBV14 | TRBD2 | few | TGTGCCAGCAGCCCCGGACTAGCGGGAGAACCCCGCTCCTACGAGCAGTACTTC | CASSPGLAGEPRSYEQYF
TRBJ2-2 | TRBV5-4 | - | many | TGTGCCAGCAGACTAGAGGGGCCCCACACCGGGGAGCTGTTTTTT | CASRLEGPHTGELFF
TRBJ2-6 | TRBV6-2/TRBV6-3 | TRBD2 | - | TGTGCCAGCAGACCCCATGTGGGACTAGCTATCTCTGGGGCCAACGTCCTGACTTTC | CASRPHVGLAISGANVLTF
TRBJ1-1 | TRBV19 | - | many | TGTGCCAGTAGTATCGGGGCAGTTGACACTGAAGCTTTCTTT | CASSIGAVDTEAFF
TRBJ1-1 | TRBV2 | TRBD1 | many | TGTGCCAGCAGAGATGGACAGGGAGCCACTGAAGCTTTCTTT | CASRDGQGATEAFF
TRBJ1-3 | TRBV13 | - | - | TGTGCCAGCAGCTTAGGGGCCGTACCGTCTCGAGGAAACACCATATATTTT | CASSLGAVPSRGNTIYF
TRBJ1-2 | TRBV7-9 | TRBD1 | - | TGTGCCAGCAGCTTCCGGGACAGGGATTTTGGCTACACCTTC | CASSFRDRDFGYTF
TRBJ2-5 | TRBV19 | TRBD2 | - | TGTGCCAGTATATCAGCTAGCGGCTACACAGATACGCAGTACTTC | CASISASGYTDTQYF
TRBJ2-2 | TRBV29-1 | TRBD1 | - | TGCAGCACCCAGGGACAGGGTAACACCGGGGAGCTGTTTTTT | CSTQGQGNTGELFF